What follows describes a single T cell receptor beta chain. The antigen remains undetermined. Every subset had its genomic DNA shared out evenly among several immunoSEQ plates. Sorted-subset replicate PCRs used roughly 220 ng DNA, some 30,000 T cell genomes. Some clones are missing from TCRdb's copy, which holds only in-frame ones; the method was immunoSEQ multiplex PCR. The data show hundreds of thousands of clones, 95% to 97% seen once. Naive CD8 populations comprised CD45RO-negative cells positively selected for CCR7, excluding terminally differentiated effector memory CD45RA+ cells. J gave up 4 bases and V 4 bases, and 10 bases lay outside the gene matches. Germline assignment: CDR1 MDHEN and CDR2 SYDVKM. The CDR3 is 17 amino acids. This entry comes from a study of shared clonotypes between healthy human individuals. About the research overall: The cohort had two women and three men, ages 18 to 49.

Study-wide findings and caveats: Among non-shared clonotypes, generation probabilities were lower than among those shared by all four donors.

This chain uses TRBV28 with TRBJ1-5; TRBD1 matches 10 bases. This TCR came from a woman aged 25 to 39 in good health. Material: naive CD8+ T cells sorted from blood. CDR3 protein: CASSSMHWDRGNQPQHF. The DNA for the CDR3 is TGTGCCAGCAGTTCGATGCATTGGGACAGGGGAAATCAGCCCCAGCATTTT.